This T cell receptor beta chain was sequenced during a study of tumor-infiltrating lymphocytes in primary liver carcinoma. About the study: Patients had primary liver carcinoma treated by surgical resection. Lesions, classed as T1-T3 N0M0, spanned about 4.2 to 11 cm across.

The authors made TCR beta cDNA from approximately 500 ng total RNA with a constant-region primer. Three nested multiplex PCR rounds, a slightly modified ARM-PCR method, built the TCR beta libraries. A C-beta reverse primer was combined with TRBV1-TRBV30 forward primers in the first two PCR rounds, and each round had approximately 9 cycles. TCRdb recomputed calls from the multiplex PCR reads with MiXCR, one row per CDR3 protein. The sample lists some 200,000 distinct CDR3 sequences; less than 70% were seen once. The CDR3 is 15 amino acids. Blood RNA was derived from unsorted whole blood, and germline DNA was extracted too. At sampling, these chronic HBV carriers had received no treatment. A word on this clonotype: This sequence may be a read error, since a much larger clone differs from it by one base.

The TCR comes from a woman aged 55-69 years with primary liver carcinoma and hepatitis B virus infection. This chain connects TRBV12-3 or TRBV12-4 to TRBJ1-5; possibly TRBD1 for D (5 bases). Sample: peripheral blood. The CDR3 region has the DNA TGTGCCAGCAGTTTAAGTTTACGGGGCAATGAGCCCCAGCATTTT. It translates to CASSLSLRGNEPQHF.